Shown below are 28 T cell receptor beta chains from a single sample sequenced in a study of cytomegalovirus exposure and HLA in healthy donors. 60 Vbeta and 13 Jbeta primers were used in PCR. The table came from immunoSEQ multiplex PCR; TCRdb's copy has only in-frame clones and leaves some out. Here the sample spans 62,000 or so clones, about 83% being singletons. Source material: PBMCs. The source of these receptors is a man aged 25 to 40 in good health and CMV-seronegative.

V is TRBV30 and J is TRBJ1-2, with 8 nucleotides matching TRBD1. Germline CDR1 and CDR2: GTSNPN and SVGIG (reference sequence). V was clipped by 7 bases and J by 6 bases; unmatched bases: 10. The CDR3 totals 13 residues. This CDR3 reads CASDRGVQDGYTF. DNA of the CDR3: TGTGCCTCTGACAGGGGAGTACAGGATGGCTACACCTTC.

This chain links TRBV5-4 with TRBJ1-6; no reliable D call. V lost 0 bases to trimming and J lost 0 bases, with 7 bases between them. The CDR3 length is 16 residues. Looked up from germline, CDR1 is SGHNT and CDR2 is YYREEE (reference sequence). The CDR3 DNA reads TGTGCCAGCAGCTTGGGAGGGAGCTCCTATAATTCACCCCTCCACTTT. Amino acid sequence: CASSLGGSSYNSPLHF.

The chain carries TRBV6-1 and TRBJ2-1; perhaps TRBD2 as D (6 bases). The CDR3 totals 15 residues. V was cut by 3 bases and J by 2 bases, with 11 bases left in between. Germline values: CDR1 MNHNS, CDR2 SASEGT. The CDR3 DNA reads TGTGCCAGCAGTGAGTTGACGGGAGCCTACAATGAGCAGTTCTTC. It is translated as CASSELTGAYNEQFF.

CDR3: CASSEVVGDTDTQYF. CDR3 nucleotides: TGTGCCAGCAGTGAAGTAGTCGGAGACACAGATACGCAGTATTTT. The chain carries TRBV6-4 and TRBJ2-3, with unresolved D. Germline CDR1 reads MRHNA; CDR2 reads SNTAGT. The CDR3 has 15 residues. Trimming took off 3 bases at V and 2 bases at J, with 12 bases between the two ends.

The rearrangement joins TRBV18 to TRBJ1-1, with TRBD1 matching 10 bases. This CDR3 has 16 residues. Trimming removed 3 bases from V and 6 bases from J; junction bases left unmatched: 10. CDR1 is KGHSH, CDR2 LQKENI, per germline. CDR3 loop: CASSPGSRDRGPEAFF. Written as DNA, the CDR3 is TGTGCCAGCTCACCGGGGAGCCGGGACAGGGGACCTGAAGCTTTCTTT. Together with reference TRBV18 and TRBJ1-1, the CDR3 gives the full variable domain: NAGVMQNPRHLVRRRGQEARLRCSPMKGHSHVYWYRQLPEEGLKFMVYLQKENIIDESGMPKERFSAEFPKEGPSILRIQQVVRGDSAAYFCASSPGSRDRGPEAFFGQGTRLTVV.

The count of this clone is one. The CDR3 DNA reads as TGTGCCTGGAGCCCGGGACTAGCGGGACCGAACACAGATACGCAGTATTTT. Translated: CAWSPGLAGPNTDTQYF. The J gene is TRBJ2-3, the V gene TRBV30; 13 nucleotides agree with TRBD2. The CDR3 spans 17 residues. Germline CDR1 and CDR2: GTSNPN and SVGIG (reference sequence). The J segment lost 2 bases and the V segment lost 3 bases, leaving 8 bases of the junction unmatched.

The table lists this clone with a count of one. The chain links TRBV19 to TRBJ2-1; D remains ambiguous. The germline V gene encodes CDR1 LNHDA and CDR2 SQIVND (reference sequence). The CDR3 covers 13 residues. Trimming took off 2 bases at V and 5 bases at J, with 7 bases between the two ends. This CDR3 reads CASSINSNNEQFF. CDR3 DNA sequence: TGTGCCAGTAGTATAAACAGTAACAATGAGCAGTTCTTC.

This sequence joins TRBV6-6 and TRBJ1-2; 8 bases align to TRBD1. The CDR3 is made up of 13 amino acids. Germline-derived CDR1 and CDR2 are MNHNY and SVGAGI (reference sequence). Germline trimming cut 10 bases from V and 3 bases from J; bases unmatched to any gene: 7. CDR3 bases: TGTGCCACCATCCCGGGACAGGACTATGGCTACACCTTC. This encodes CATIPGQDYGYTF.

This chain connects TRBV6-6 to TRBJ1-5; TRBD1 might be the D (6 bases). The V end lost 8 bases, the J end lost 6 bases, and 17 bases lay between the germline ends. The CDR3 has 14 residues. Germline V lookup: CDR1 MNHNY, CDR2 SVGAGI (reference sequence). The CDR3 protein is CASSGGGQGQPQHF. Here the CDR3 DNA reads TGTGCCAGCTCGGGGGGGGGCCAGGGTCAGCCCCAGCATTTT.

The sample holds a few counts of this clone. DNA for the CDR3: TGCGCCAGCAGCCTCGAAGGGGGGGGCCGCGAGCAGTACTTC. Its translation: CASSLEGGGREQYF. V is TRBV4-3 and J is TRBJ2-7; weak D call: TRBD2 (7 bases). CDR1 and CDR2 (germline): LGHNA, YSLEER. The CDR3 consists of 14 residues. V lost 4 bases and J lost 6, with 16 bases in between.

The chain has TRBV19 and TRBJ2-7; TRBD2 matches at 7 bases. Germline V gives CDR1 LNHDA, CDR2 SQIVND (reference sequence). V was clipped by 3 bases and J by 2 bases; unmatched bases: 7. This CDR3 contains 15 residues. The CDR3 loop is CASSMGSGSTYEQYF. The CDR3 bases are TGTGCCAGTAGTATGGGTAGCGGGTCTACCTACGAGCAGTACTTC.

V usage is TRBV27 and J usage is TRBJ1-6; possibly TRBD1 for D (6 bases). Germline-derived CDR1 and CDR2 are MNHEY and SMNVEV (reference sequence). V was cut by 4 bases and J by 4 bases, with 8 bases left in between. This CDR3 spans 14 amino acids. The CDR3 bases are TGTGCCAGCAGTTCCGACAGGTATAATTCACCCCTCCACTTT. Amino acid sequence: CASSSDRYNSPLHF.

Here the CDR3 reads CAISPGDTGELFF. DNA of the CDR3: TGTGCCATCAGCCCTGGAGACACCGGGGAGCTGTTTTTT. The V gene is TRBV10-3, the J gene TRBJ2-2; D not certain. Per germline, CDR1 ENHRY and CDR2 SYGVKD. The CDR3 has 13 amino acids. V was trimmed by 6 bases and J by 3 bases, leaving 8 bases between them.

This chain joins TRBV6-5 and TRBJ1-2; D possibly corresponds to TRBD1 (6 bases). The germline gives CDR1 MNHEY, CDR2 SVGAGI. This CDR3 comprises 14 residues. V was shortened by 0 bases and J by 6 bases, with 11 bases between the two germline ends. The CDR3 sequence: CASSYSKGVNGYTF. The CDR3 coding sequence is TGTGCCAGCAGTTACTCGAAGGGGGTGAATGGCTACACCTTC.

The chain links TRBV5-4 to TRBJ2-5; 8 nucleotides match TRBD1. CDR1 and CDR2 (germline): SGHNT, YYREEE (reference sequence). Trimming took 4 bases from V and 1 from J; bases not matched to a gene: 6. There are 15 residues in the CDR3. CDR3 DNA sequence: TGTGCCAGCAGCCGACAGGGGAGAGGCCAAGAGACCCAGTACTTC. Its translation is CASSRQGRGQETQYF.

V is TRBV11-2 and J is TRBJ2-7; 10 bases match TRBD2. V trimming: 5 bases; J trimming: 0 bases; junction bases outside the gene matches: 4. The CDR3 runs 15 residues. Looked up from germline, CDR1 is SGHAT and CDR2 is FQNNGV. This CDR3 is CASSRLAGASYEQYF. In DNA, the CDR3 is TGTGCCAGCAGCCGGCTAGCGGGAGCCTCCTACGAGCAGTACTTC.

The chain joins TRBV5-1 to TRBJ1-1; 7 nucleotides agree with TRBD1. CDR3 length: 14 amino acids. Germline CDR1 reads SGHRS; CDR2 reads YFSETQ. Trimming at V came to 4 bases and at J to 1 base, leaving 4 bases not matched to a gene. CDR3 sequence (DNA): TGCGCCAGCAGCCCGGGACAGCCGAACACTGAAGCTTTCTTT. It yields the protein CASSPGQPNTEAFF.

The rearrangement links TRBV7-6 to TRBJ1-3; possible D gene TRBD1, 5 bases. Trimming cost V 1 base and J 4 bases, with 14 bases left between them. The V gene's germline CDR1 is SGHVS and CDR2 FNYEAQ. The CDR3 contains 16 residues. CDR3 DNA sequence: TGTGCCAGCAGCTTAGGGCGGACACCCGGAGGAAACACCATATATTTT. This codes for CASSLGRTPGGNTIYF.

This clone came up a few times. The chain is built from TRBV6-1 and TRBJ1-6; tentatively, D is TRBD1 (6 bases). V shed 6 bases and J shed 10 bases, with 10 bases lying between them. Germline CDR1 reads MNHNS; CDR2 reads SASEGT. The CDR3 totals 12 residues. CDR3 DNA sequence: TGTGCCAGCAGGGACAGTCGCTCACCCCTCCACTTT. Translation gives CASRDSRSPLHF.

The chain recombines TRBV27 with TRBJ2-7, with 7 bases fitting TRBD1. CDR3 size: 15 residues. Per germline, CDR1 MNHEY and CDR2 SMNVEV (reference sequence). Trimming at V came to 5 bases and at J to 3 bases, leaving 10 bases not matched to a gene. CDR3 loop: CASSPIPGQNYEQYF. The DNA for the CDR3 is TGTGCCAGCAGTCCCATCCCGGGACAGAACTACGAGCAGTACTTC.

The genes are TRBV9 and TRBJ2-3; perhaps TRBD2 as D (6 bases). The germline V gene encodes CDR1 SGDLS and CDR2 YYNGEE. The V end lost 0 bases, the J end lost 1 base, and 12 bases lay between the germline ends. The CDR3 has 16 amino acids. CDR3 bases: TGTGCCAGCAGCGTAGGTCGCGGGGCTCGCACAGATACGCAGTATTTT. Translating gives CASSVGRGARTDTQYF. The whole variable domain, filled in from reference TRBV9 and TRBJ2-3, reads DSGVTQTPKHLITATGQRVTLRCSPRSGDLSVYWYQQSLDQGLQFLIQYYNGEERAKGNILERFSAQQFPDLHSELNLSSLELGDSALYFCASSVGRGARTDTQYFGPGTRLTVL.

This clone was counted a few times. The CDR3 region has the DNA TGTGCCAGCAGCGCTCTAGCGGGGGCCTACGAGCAGTACTTC. Protein product: CASSALAGAYEQYF. The chain combines TRBV7-2 with TRBJ2-7; 10 nucleotides agree with TRBD2. Per germline, CDR1 SGHTA and CDR2 FQGNSA. Trimming took 5 bases from V and 2 from J; bases not matched to a gene: 3. This CDR3 contains 14 residues.

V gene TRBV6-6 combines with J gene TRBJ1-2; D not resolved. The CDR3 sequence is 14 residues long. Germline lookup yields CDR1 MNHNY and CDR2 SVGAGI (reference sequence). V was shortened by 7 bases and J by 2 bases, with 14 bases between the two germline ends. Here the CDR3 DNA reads TGTGCCAGCACCGACCCGGGTGCCAACTATGGCTACACCTTC. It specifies CASTDPGANYGYTF.

The CDR3 region has the DNA TGTGCCAGCAGCCCCGGGACAGTCTCCTACAATGAGCAGTTCTTC. Protein sequence: CASSPGTVSYNEQFF. The rearrangement uses TRBV4-2 and TRBJ2-1, with 7 bases aligning to TRBD1. The CDR3 has 15 residues. Unmatched junction bases numbered 3, after V lost 4 bases and J lost 0 bases. Germline V gene data show CDR1 as LGHNA and CDR2 as YNFKEQ.

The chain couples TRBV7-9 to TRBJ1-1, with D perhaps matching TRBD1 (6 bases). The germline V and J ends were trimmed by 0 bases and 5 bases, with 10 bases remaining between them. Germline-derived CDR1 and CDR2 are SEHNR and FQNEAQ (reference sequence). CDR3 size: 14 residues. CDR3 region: CASSLAGGGTEAFF. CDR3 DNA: TGTGCCAGCAGCTTAGCAGGGGGTGGGACTGAAGCTTTCTTT.

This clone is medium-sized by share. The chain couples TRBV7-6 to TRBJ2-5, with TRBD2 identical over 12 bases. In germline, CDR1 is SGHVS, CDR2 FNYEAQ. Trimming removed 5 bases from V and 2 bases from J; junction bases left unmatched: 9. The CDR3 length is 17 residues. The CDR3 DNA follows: TGTGCCAGCAGCCCCCCGGGACTAGCGGGTGAACAAGAGACCCAGTACTTC. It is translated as CASSPPGLAGEQETQYF.

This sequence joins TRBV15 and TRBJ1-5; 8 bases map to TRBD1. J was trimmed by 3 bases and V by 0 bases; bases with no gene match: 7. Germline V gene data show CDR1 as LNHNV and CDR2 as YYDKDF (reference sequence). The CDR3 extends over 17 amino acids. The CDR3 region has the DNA TGTGCCACCAGCAGAGATGCGACAGGGGATATCAATCAGCCCCAGCATTTT. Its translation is CATSRDATGDINQPQHF.

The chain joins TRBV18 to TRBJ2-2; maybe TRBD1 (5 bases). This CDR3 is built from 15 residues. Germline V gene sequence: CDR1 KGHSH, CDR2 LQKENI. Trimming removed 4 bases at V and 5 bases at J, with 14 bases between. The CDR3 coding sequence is TGTGCCAGCTCACTCGACAGCCCCATTACCGGGGAGCTGTTTTTT. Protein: CASSLDSPITGELFF.